Sequencing of this T cell receptor beta chain was carried out in a study of blood T cell repertoires in COVID-19. In the study's own analysis: Researchers report that nucleated cell counts were estimated from reference gene primer amplification. Profiling relied on immunoSEQ multiplex PCR, and the TCRdb table lists in-frame clones only, not all of them. V, J and clone size reflect that table, while D and trimming were determined from the DNA. The table shows some 60,000 clones, with just over 90% occurring only once. This CDR3 region has 13 residues. The V and J ends lost 4 bases and 8 bases respectively, with 15 bases between them. Per the germline V gene, CDR1 is SGHDT and CDR2 is YYEEEE.

The chain has TRBV5-6 and TRBJ1-2; the D gene is possibly TRBD1 (5 bases). The sequenced sample was peripheral blood. This sequence was found in a man aged 35 to 55 with acute or convalescent COVID-19. CDR3 nucleotide sequence: TGTGCCAGCAGCCGTGCGGGGGACTTAGGCTACACCTTC. Amino acids: CASSRAGDLGYTF.